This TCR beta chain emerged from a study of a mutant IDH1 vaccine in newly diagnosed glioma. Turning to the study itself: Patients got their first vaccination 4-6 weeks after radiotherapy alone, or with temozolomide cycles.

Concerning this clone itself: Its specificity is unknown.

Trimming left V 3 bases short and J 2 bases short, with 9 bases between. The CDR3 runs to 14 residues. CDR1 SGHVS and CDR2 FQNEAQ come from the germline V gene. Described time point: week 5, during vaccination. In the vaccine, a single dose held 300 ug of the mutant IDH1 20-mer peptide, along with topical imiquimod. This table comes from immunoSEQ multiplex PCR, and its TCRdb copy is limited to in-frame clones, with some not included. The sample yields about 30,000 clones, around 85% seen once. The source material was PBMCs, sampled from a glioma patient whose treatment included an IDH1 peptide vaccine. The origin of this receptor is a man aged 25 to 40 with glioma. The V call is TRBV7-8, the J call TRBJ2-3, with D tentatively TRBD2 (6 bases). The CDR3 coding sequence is TGTGCCAGCAGCTTGGCGGGACTCACAGATACGCAGTATTTT. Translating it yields CASSLAGLTDTQYF.